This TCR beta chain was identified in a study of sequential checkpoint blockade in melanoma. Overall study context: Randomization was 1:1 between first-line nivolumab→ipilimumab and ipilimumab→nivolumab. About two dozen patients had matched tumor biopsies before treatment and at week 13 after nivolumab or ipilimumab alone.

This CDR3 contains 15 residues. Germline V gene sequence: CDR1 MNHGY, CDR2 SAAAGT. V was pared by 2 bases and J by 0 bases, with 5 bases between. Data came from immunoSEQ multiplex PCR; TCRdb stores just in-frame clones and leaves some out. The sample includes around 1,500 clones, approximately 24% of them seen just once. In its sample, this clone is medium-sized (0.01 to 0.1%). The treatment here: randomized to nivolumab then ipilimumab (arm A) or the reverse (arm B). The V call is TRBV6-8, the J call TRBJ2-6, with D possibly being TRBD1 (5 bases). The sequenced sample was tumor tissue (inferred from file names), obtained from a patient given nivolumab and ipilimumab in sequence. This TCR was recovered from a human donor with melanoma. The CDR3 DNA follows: TGTGCCAGCAGTTACAGGGGCTCTGGGGCCAACGTCCTGACTTTC. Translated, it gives CASSYRGSGANVLTF.